These T cell receptor beta chains were read from a single sample in a study of PD-1 blockade in classical Hodgkin lymphoma. The data were produced by immunoSEQ multiplex PCR, yet TCRdb's version contains in-frame clones alone and is incomplete. The sample yields nearly 25,000 clones, about 74% seen once. Specimen: peripheral blood mononuclear cells (PBMCs), collected before the second cycle of nivolumab. These receptors were taken from a human donor with classical Hodgkin lymphoma. The CDR3 runs from the conserved cysteine through the conserved F or W. A D gene is named only where the DNA matches it firmly. For some rows the clone size is stated as once, few or many, or as a class when expanded; others skip it.

v_gene,abundance,j_gene,d_gene,CDR3nt,CDR3aa
TRBV28,NA,TRBJ1-5,NA,TGTGCCAGCAGACCGCTCGGCGACAGCAATCAGCCCCAGCATTTT,CASRPLGDSNQPQHF
TRBV5-1,NA,TRBJ2-1,TRBD2,TGCGCCAGCAGCTCCGGGACTAGCGGCTTCCGGGGAGACAATGAGCAGTTCTTC,CASSSGTSGFRGDNEQFF
TRBV28,NA,TRBJ1-2,NA,TGTGCCAGCAGTTTTCTTAACTATGGCTACACCTTC,CASSFLNYGYTF
TRBV7-3,NA,TRBJ1-1,NA,TGTGCCAGCAGCTTAAGGGAACACACTGAAGCTTTCTTT,CASSLREHTEAFF
TRBV9,NA,TRBJ2-3,TRBD1,TGTGCCAGCAGCATGGGACAGGGGGAATATACGCAGTATTTT,CASSMGQGEYTQYF
TRBV9,NA,TRBJ2-5,TRBD2,TGTGCCAGCAGCGTAGGGGGAGGGTCAGAGACCCAGTACTTC,CASSVGGGSETQYF
TRBV4-1,NA,TRBJ2-3,NA,TGCGCCAGCAGCCAAGAAAGGGGCGCGGGAGATACGCAGTATTTT,CASSQERGAGDTQYF
TRBV2,NA,TRBJ2-2,NA,TGTGCCAGCAGTGAACACCTGACCGGGGAGCTGTTTTTT,CASSEHLTGELFF
TRBV5-1,few,TRBJ2-1,TRBD2,TGCGCCAGCATAAGGGACTTAGCGGGAGGGAGTAATGAGCAGTTCTTC,CASIRDLAGGSNEQFF
TRBV20-1,NA,TRBJ2-5,NA,TGCAGTGCCTGGAGGAAGACCCAGTACTTC,CSAWRKTQYF
TRBV6-1,NA,TRBJ1-1,TRBD1,TGTGCCAGCTCGACAGGGATGAACACTGAAGCTTTCTTT,CASSTGMNTEAFF
TRBV7-9,NA,TRBJ1-5,NA,TGTGCCAGCAGCCTGGGACCAAATCAGCCCCAGCATTTT,CASSLGPNQPQHF
TRBV28,NA,TRBJ2-7,NA,TGTGCCAGCAGTTGGGCGGGGACAGCAGCCTACGAGCAGTACTTC,CASSWAGTAAYEQYF
TRBV18,NA,TRBJ2-1,NA,TGTGCCAGCTCACCACCGACGACTAGCTACAATGAGCAGTTCTTC,CASSPPTTSYNEQFF
TRBV30,NA,TRBJ1-1,NA,TGTGCCTGGAGTCCCTTTTACACTGAAGCTTTCTTT,CAWSPFYTEAFF
TRBV12-5,once,TRBJ2-2,NA,TGTGCTAGTGCTAAGGACTATTTCGTTAGGGAGCTGTTTTTT,CASAKDYFVRELFF
TRBV6-1,NA,TRBJ2-3,NA,TGTGCCAGCAGTGAAGCGGTGGGGCGGGGAATAGATACGCAGTATTTT,CASSEAVGRGIDTQYF
TRBV7-2,NA,TRBJ2-7,TRBD2,TGTGCCAGCAGCCCACGTCTGTGGCGGGGACTAGTTCCTCACTACGAGCAGTACTTC,CASSPRLWRGLVPHYEQYF
TRBV2,NA,TRBJ2-5,NA,TGTGCCAGCAGTGATTTAGTCCAAGAGACCCAGTACTTC,CASSDLVQETQYF
TRBV4-1,NA,TRBJ2-5,NA,TGCGCCAGCAGCCAAGTAGTAGGGCCCGATGTGACCCAGTACTTC,CASSQVVGPDVTQYF
TRBV19,few,TRBJ2-7,TRBD1,TGTGCCAGTAGTCGCGGACAGGGCTTCTCCTACGAGCAGTACTTC,CASSRGQGFSYEQYF
TRBV2,NA,TRBJ2-2,NA,TGTGCCAGCAATGGGCAGGGAAACACCGGGGAGCTGTTTTTT,CASNGQGNTGELFF
TRBV19,NA,TRBJ1-5,NA,TGTGCCAGTAGTTTCTCCCGGGGGGATAGCAATCAGCCCCAGCATTTT,CASSFSRGDSNQPQHF
TRBV28,few,TRBJ1-4,NA,TGTGCCAGCAGTTTATTCGGAGAGGGACTGTTTTTT,CASSLFGEGLFF
TRBV6-5,NA,TRBJ2-5,NA,TGTGCCAGCAGTTACTCCGGGAGCCAGTACTTC,CASSYSGSQYF
TRBV27,NA,TRBJ2-5,NA,TGTGCCAGCAGTCCTTTGGACAGAGGAACCCAAGAGACCCAGTACTTC,CASSPLDRGTQETQYF
TRBV19,NA,TRBJ1-1,NA,TGTGCCAGTAGTAGTAGAGGGGATAGCACTGAAGCTTTCTTT,CASSSRGDSTEAFF
TRBV5-1,NA,TRBJ2-5,TRBD1,TGCGCCAGCAGCTTGGGGCCGGGACAGGGGAAGACCCAGTACTTC,CASSLGPGQGKTQYF
TRBV28,NA,TRBJ2-5,TRBD2,TGTGCCAGCAGTTTCCGACTAGCGGGTAATCAAGAGACCCAGTACTTC,CASSFRLAGNQETQYF
TRBV4-2,NA,TRBJ2-6,NA,TGTGCCAGCAGCCAATCACAAAGGGCGGCGGTCTCTGGGGCCAACGTCCTGACTTTC,CASSQSQRAAVSGANVLTF
TRBV27,NA,TRBJ1-5,NA,TGTGCCAGCAAGGTCAACGGGATCTATAGCAATCAGCCCCAGCATTTT,CASKVNGIYSNQPQHF
TRBV5-1,NA,TRBJ2-2,NA,TGCGCCAGCAGCTTGGCCGGAGGGGACCCCGGGGAGCTGTTTTTT,CASSLAGGDPGELFF
TRBV6-5,NA,TRBJ2-7,NA,TGTGCCAGTCGACCCGGGACCTCCTACGAGCAGTACTTC,CASRPGTSYEQYF
TRBV28,NA,TRBJ2-2,TRBD2,TGTGCCAGCAGACTAGCGGGAGCCACCGGGGAGCTGTTTTTT,CASRLAGATGELFF
TRBV4-1,NA,TRBJ2-7,NA,TGCGCCAGCAGCCAAGTCCTACTTCGAGCCAGGGACTACGAGCAGTACTTC,CASSQVLLRARDYEQYF
TRBV13,NA,TRBJ2-5,TRBD2,TGTGCCAGCAGCTCCCGAGCGGGAATGGAGACCCAGTACTTC,CASSSRAGMETQYF
TRBV28,NA,TRBJ1-1,NA,TGTGCCAGCAGTTTTGGCCTCCGGAACACTGAAGCTTTCTTT,CASSFGLRNTEAFF
TRBV6-1,NA,TRBJ1-5,NA,TGTGCCAGCAGTGAAGAGGGTCGATACAATCAGCCCCAGCATTTT,CASSEEGRYNQPQHF
TRBV10-2,few,TRBJ2-7,NA,TGCGCCAGCAGTCTAAGCAAGAGCTCCTACGAGCAGTACTTC,CASSLSKSSYEQYF
TRBV6-5,NA,TRBJ1-1,NA,TGTGCCAGCAGTTTGACAAGGTACACTGAAGCTTTCTTT,CASSLTRYTEAFF
TRBV7-2,NA,TRBJ2-3,NA,TGTGCCAGCAGCTTAGGGATGGGCACAGATACGCAGTATTTT,CASSLGMGTDTQYF
TRBV9,once,TRBJ2-1,TRBD1,TGTGCCAGCAGCGTAAGAGGACAGGACTCCTACAATGAGCAGTTCTTC,CASSVRGQDSYNEQFF
TRBV7-8,NA,TRBJ2-1,NA,TGTGCCAGCAGCTCGTTCTCCGGGGTAATTCGAGGCGAGCAGTTCTTC,CASSSFSGVIRGEQFF
TRBV21-1,NA,TRBJ1-1,NA,TGTGCCAGCAGCTCGACAGGGGTCGTGTATACTGAAGCTTTCTTT,CASSSTGVVYTEAFF
TRBV9,NA,TRBJ1-1,NA,TGTGCCAGCAGCCCACACTCAGACGGCAGTGAAGCTTTCTTT,CASSPHSDGSEAFF